This entry features one T cell receptor (beta chain) sequence. Its specificity is not known. This sample was taken from a study of cytomegalovirus exposure and HLA in healthy donors. Germline lookup yields CDR1 SGHTA and CDR2 FQGNSA. The J segment lost 2 bases and the V segment lost 3 bases, leaving 6 bases of the junction unmatched. The CDR3 has 16 residues. The assay was immunoSEQ multiplex PCR, and TCRdb's table has in-frame clones only and misses some. This sample has approximately 76,000 clones; roughly 94% occur once, and the top ten carry 3.3%. Findings of the study overall: In vitro confirmation showed three CMV-associated chains to be CMV antigen specific. With high specificity and sensitivity, the classifier reportedly diagnosed cytomegalovirus status. Among TCR sequences, most were rare, though some public TCRs appeared in many donors. 150 to 200 TCR beta chains were listed as cytomegalovirus-associated.

This sequence was found in a young woman in good health and CMV-seropositive. Sequenced input: PBMCs. The chain employs TRBV7-2 and TRBJ2-3, with 9 bases that match TRBD2. The CDR3 DNA is TGTGCCAGCAGCTTGGGGTCTAGCGGGACCACAGATACGCAGTATTTT. This gives the protein CASSLGSSGTTDTQYF. Full variable domain (missing parts from reference TRBV7-2 and TRBJ2-3): GAGVSQSPSNKVTEKGKDVELRCDPISGHTALYWYRQSLGQGLEFLIYFQGNSAPDKSGLPSDRFSAERTGGSVSTLTIQRTQQEDSAVYLCASSLGSSGTTDTQYFGPGTRLTVL.